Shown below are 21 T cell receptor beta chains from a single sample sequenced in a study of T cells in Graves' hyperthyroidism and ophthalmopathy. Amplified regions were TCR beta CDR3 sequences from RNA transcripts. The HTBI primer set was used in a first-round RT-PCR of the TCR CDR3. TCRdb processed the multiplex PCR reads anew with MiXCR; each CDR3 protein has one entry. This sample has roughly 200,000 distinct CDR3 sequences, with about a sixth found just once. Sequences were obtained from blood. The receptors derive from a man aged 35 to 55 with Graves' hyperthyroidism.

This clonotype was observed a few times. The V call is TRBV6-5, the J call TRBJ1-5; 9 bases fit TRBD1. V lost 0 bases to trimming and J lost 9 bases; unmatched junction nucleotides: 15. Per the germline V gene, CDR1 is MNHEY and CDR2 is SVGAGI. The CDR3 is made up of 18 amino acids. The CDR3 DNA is TGTGCCAGCAGTTACTCGACGACAGGGGGTCCCCCTGAGGGGCCCCAGCATTTT. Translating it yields CASSYSTTGGPPEGPQHF.

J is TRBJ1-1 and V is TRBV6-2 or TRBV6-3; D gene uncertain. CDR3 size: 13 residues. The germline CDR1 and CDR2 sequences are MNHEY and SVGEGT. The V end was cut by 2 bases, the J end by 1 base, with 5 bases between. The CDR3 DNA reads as TGTGCCAGCAGTTACACACGGAACACTGAAGCTTTCTTT. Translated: CASSYTRNTEAFF.

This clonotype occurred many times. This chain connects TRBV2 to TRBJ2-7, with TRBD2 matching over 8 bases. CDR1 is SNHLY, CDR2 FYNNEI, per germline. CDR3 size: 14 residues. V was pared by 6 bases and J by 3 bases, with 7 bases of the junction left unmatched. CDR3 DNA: TGTGCCAGCAGAGCCGGGAGGGGGAGCTACGAGCAGTACTTC. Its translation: CASRAGRGSYEQYF. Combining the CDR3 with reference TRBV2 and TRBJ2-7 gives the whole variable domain EPEVTQTPSHQVTQMGQEVILRCVPISNHLYFYWYRQILGQKVEFLVSFYNNEISEKSEIFDDQFSVERPDGSNFTLKIRSTKLEDSAMYFCASRAGRGSYEQYFGPGTRLTVT.

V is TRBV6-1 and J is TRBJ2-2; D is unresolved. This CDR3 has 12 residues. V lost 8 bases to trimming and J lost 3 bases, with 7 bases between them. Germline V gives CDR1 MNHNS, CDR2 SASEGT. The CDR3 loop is CASGVYTGELFF. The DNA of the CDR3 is TGTGCCAGCGGGGTCTACACCGGGGAGCTGTTTTTT.

CDR3 protein: CATLDRGTLVGTQYF. The CDR3, as DNA: TGTGCCACTCTGGACAGGGGCACTCTAGTTGGTACGCAGTATTTT. The chain couples TRBV19 to TRBJ2-3; TRBD1 matches 9 bases. The length of the CDR3 is 15 residues. Trimming removed 10 bases from V and 8 bases from J; junction bases left unmatched: 16. Germline CDR1 LNHDA, CDR2 SQIVND (reference sequence).

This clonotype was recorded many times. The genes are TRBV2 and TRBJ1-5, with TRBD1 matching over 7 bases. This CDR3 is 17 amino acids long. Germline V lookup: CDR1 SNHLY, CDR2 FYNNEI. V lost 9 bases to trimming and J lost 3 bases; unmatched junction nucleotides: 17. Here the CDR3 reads CASQGGFPGTDNQPQHF. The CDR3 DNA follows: TGTGCCAGTCAAGGAGGTTTTCCCGGGACAGACAATCAGCCCCAGCATTTT.

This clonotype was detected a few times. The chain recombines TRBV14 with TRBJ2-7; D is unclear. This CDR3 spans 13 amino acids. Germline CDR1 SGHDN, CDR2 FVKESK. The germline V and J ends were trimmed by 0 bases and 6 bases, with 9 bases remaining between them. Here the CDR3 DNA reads TGTGCCAGCAGCCAAGATGGGATTCGCGAGCAGTACTTC. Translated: CASSQDGIREQYF.

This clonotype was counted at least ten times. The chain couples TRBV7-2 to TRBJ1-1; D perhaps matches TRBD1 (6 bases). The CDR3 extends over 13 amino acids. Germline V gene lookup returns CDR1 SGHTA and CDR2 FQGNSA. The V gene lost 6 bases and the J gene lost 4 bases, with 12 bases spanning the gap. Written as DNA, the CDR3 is TGTGCCAGCAGTTTCGGACAGAGCACTGAAGCTTTCTTT. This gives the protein CASSFGQSTEAFF. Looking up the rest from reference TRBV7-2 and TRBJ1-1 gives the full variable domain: GAGVSQSPSNKVTEKGKDVELRCDPISGHTALYWYRQSLGQGLEFLIYFQGNSAPDKSGLPSDRFSAERTGGSVSTLTIQRTQQEDSAVYLCASSFGQSTEAFFGQGTRLTVV.

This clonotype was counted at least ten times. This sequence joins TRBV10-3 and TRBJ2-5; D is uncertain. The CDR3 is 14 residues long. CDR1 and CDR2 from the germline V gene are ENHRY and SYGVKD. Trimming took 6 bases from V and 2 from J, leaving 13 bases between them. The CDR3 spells CAISEQSQQETQYF. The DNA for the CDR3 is TGTGCCATCAGCGAACAGTCACAACAAGAGACCCAGTACTTC.

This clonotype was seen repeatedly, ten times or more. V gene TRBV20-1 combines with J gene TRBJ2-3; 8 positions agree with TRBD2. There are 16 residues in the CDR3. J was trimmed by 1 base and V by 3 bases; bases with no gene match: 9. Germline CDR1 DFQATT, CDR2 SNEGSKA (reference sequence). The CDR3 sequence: CSASVMGGGRTDTQYF. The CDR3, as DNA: TGCAGTGCTAGCGTTATGGGCGGGGGGCGCACAGATACGCAGTATTTT.

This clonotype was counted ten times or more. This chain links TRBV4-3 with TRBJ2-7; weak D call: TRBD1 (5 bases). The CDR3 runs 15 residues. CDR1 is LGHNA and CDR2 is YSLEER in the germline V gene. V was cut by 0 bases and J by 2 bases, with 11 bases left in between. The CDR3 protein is CASSQEQTDAYEQYF. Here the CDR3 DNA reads TGCGCCAGCAGCCAAGAGCAGACAGATGCCTACGAGCAGTACTTC.

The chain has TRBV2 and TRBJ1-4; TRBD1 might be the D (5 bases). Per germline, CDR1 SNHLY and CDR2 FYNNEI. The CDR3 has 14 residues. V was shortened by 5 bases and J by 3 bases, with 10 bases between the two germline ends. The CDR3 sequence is CASSLRGANEKLFF. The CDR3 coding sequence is TGTGCCAGCAGTTTGAGGGGCGCTAATGAAAAACTGTTTTTT.

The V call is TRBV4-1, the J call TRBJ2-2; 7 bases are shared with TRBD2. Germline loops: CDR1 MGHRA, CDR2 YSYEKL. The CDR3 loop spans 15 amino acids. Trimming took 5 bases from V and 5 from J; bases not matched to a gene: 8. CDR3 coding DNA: TGCGCCAGCAGCTCCGTCGGGGGGAGGACCGGGGAGCTGTTTTTT. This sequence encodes CASSSVGGRTGELFF.

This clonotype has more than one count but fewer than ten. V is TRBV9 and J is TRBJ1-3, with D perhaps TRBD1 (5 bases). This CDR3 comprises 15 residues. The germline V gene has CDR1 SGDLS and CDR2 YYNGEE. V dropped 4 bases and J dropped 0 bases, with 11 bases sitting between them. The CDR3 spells CASSSGGASGNTIYF. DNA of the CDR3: TGTGCCAGCAGCTCTGGAGGGGCCTCTGGAAACACCATATATTTT.

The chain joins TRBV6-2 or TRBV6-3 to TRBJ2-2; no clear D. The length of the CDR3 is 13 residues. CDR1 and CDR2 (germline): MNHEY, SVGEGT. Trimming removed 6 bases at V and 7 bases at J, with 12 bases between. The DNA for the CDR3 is TGTGCCAGCAGCCCGGTTTGGATCGGGGAGCTGTTTTTT. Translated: CASSPVWIGELFF.

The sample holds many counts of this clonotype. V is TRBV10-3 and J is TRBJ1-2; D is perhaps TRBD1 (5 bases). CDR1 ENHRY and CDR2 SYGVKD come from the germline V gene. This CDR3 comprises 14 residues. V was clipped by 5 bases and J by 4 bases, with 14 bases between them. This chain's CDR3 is CAISTGGRGYGYTF. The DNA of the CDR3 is TGTGCCATCAGTACCGGTGGGAGGGGCTATGGCTACACCTTC.

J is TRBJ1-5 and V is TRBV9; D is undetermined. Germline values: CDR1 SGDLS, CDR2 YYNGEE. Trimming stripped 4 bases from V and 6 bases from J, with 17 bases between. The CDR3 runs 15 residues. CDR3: CASSPGSVGGQPQHF. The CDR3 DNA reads TGTGCCAGCAGCCCTGGGTCGGTAGGTGGTCAGCCCCAGCATTTT.

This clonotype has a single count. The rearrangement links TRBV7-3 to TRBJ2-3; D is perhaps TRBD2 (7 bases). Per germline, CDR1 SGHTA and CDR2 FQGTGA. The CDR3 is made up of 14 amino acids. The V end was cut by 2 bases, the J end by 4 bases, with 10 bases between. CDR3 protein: CASSLLGGPDTQYF. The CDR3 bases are TGTGCCAGCAGCTTATTGGGGGGGCCAGATACGCAGTATTTT. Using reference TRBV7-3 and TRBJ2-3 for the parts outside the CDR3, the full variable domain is GAGVSQTPSNKVTEKGKYVELRCDPISGHTALYWYRQSLGQGPEFLIYFQGTGAADDSGLPNDRFFAVRPEGSVSTLKIQRTERGDSAVYLCASSLLGGPDTQYFGPGTRLTVL.

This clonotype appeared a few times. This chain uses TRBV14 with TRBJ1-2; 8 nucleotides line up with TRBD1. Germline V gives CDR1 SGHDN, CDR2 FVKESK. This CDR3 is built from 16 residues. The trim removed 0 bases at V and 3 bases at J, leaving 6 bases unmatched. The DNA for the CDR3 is TGTGCCAGCAGCCAAGACGAGGACAGGGACCACTATGGCTACACCTTC. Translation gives CASSQDEDRDHYGYTF.

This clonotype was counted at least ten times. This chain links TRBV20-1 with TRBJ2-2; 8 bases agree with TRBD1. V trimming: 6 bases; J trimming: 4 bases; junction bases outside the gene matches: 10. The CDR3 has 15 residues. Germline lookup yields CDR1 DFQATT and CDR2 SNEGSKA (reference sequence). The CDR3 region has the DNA TGCAGTGCCACGAAGGGACAGGTCAGCACCGGGGAGCTGTTTTTT. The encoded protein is CSATKGQVSTGELFF.

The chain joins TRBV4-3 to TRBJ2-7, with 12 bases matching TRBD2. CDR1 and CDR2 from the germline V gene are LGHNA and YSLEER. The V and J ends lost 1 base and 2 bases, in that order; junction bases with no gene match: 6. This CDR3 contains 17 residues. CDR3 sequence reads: CASSQGSGLAGPYEQYF. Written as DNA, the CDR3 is TGCGCCAGCAGCCAAGGATCAGGACTAGCGGGGCCCTACGAGCAGTACTTC.